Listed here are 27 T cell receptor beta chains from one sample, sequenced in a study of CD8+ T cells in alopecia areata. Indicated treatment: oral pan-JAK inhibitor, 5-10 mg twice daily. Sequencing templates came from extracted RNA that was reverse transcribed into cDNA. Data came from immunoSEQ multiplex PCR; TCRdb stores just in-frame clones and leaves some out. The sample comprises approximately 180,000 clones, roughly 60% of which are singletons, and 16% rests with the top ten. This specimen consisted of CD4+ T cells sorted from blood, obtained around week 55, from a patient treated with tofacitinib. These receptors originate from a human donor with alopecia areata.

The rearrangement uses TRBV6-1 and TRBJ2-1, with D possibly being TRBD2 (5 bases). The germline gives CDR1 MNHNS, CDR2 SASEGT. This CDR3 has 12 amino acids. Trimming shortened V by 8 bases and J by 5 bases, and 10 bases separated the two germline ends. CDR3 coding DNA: TGTGCCAGCCGACTAAGCCACAATGAGCAGTTCTTC. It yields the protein CASRLSHNEQFF.

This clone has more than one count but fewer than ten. CDR3: CSVDTLLATEQFF. The DNA for the CDR3 is TGCAGCGTTGACACGTTATTAGCGACTGAGCAGTTCTTC. The rearrangement links TRBV29-1 to TRBJ2-1; maybe TRBD2 (5 bases). The CDR3 runs 13 residues. The germline V gene has CDR1 SQVTM and CDR2 ANQGSEA. V lost 3 bases to trimming and J lost 9 bases, with 15 bases between them.

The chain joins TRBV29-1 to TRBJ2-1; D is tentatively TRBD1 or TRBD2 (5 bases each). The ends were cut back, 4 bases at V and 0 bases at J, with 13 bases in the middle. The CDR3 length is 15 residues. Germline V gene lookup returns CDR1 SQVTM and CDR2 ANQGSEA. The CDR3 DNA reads TGCAGCGTTGGGGGCCGGGGAAGCTCCTACAATGAGCAGTTCTTC. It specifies CSVGGRGSSYNEQFF.

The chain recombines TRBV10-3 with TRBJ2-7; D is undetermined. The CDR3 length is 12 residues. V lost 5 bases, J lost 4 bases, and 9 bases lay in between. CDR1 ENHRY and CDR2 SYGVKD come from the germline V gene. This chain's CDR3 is CAISPGAYEQYF. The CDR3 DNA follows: TGTGCCATCAGTCCTGGAGCGTACGAGCAGTACTTC.

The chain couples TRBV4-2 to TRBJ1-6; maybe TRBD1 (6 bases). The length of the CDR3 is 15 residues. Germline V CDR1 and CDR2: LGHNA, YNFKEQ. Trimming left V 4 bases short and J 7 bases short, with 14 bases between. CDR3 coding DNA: TGTGCCAGCAGCCCCTACAGGGTGGCGAATTCACCCCTCCACTTT. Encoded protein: CASSPYRVANSPLHF.

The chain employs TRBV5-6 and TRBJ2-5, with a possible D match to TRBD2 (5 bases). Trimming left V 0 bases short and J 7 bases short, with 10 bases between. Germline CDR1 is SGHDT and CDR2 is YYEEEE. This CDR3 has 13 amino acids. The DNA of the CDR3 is TGTGCCAGCAGCTTGGCCCCGGCGGGGACCCAGTACTTC. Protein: CASSLAPAGTQYF.

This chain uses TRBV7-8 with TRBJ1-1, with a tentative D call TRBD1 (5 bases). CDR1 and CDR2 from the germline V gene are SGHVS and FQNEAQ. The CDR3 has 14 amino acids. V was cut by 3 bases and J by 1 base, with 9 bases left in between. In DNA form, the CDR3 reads TGTGCCAGCAGCTTCGGGACGGGGAACACTGAAGCTTTCTTT. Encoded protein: CASSFGTGNTEAFF.

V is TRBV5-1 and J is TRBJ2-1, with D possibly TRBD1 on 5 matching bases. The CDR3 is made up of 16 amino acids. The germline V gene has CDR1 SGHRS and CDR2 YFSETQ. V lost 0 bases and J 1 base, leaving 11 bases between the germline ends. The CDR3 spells CASSLAGHQSYNEQFF. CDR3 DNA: TGCGCCAGCAGCTTGGCCGGACACCAGTCCTACAATGAGCAGTTCTTC. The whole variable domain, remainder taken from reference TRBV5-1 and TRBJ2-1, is KAGVTQTPRYLIKTRGQQVTLSCSPISGHRSVSWYQQTPGQGLQFLFEYFSETQRNKGNFPGRFSGRQFSNSRSEMNVSTLELGDSALYLCASSLAGHQSYNEQFFGPGTRLTVL.

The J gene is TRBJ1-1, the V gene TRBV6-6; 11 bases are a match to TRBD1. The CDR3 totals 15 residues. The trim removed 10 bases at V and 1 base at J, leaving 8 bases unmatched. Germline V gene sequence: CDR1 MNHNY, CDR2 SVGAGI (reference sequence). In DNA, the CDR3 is TGTGCCACCGGGGTTGGACAGGGGGCGAACACTGAAGCTTTCTTT. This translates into CATGVGQGANTEAFF.

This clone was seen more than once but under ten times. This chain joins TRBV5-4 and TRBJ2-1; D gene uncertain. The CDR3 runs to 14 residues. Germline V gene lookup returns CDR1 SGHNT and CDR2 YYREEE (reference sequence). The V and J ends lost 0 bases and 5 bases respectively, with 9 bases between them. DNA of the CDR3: TGTGCCAGCAGCTTGGCTCCGGCAGACAATGAGCAGTTCTTC. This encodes CASSLAPADNEQFF.

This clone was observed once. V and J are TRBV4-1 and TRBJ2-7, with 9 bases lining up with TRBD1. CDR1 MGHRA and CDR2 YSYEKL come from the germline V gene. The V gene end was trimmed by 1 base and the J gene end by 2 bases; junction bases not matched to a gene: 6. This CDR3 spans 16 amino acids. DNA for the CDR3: TGCGCCAGCAGCCAAGGGGGACAGGGAATCCCCTACGAGCAGTACTTC. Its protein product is CASSQGGQGIPYEQYF.

The CDR3 loop reads CSVGGLARREQYF. The CDR3 DNA reads as TGCAGCGTTGGGGGACTAGCGCGGCGGGAGCAGTACTTC. V usage is TRBV29-1 and J usage is TRBJ2-7; 10 bases agree with TRBD2. Germline CDR1 and CDR2: SQVTM and ANQGSEA. This CDR3 contains 13 residues. J was trimmed by 7 bases and V by 4 bases; bases with no gene match: 7.

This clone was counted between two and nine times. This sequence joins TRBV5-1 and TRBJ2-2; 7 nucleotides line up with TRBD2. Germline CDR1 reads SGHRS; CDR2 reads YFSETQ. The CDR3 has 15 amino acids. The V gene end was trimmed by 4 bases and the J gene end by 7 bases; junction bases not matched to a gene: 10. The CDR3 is CASSPGGIRSGELFF. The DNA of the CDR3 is TGCGCCAGCAGCCCCGGGGGGATACGCAGCGGGGAGCTGTTTTTT.

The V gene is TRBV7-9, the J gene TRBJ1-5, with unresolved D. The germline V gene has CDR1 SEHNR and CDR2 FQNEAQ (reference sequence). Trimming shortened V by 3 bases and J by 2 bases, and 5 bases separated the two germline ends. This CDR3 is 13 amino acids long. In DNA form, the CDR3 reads TGTGCCAGCAGCTTCCAACGCAATCAGCCCCAGCATTTT. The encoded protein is CASSFQRNQPQHF.

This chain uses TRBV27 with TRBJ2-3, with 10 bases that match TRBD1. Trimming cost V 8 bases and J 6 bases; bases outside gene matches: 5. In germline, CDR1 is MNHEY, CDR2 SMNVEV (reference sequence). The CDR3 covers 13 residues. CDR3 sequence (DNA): TGTGCCAGCCCGACAGGGGGCAGGGATACGCAGTATTTT. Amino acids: CASPTGGRDTQYF.

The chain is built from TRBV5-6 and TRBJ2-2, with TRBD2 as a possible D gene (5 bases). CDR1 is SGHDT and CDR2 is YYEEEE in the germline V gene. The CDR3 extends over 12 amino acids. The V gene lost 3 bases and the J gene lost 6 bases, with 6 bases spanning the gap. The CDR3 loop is CASSYGAGELFF. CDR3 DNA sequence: TGTGCCAGCAGCTACGGGGCCGGGGAGCTGTTTTTT.

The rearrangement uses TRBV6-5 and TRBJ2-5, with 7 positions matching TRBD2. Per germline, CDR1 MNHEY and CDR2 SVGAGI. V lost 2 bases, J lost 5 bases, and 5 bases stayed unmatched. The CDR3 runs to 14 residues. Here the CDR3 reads CASSYGLVEETQYF. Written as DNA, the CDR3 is TGTGCCAGCAGTTACGGACTAGTCGAGGAGACCCAGTACTTC.

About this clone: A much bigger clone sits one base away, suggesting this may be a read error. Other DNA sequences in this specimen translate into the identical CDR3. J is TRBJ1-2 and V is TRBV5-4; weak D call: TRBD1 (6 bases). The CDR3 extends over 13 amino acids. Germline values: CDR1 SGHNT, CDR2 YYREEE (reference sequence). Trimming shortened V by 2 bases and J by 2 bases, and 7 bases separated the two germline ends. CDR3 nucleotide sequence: TGTGCCAGCAGCTTAGACAGGAACTATGGCTACACCTTC. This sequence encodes CASSLDRNYGYTF.

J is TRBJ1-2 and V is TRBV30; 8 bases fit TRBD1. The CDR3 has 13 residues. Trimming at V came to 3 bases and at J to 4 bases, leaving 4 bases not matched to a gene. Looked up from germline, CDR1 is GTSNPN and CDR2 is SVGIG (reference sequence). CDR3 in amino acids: CAWRTTGGYGYTF. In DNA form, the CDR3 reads TGTGCCTGGAGAACCACAGGGGGCTATGGCTACACCTTC.

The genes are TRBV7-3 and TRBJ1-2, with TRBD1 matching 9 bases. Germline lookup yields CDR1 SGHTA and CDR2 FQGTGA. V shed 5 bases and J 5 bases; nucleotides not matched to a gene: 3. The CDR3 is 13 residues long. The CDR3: CASSLGTGYGYTF. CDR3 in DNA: TGTGCCAGCAGCCTCGGGACAGGGTATGGCTACACCTTC.

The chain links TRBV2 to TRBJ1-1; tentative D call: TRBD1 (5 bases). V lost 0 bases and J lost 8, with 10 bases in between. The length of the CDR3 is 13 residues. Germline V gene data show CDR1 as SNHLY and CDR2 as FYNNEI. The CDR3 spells CASSEARQGEAFF. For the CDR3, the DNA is TGTGCCAGCAGTGAAGCAAGGCAGGGAGAAGCTTTCTTT.

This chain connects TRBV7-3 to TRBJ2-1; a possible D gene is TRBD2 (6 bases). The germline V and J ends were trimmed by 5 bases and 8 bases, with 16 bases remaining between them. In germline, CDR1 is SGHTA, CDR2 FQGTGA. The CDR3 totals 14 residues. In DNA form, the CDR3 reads TGTGCCAGCAGCCGCGTTGGAGGGCGGGATGAGCAGTTCTTC. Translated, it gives CASSRVGGRDEQFF.

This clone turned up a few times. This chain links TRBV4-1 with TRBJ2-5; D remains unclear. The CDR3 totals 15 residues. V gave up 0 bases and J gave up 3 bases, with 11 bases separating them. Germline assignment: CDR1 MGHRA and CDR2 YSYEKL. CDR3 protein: CASSQDLRAEETQYF. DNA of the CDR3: TGCGCCAGCAGCCAAGATCTTCGGGCTGAAGAGACCCAGTACTTC.

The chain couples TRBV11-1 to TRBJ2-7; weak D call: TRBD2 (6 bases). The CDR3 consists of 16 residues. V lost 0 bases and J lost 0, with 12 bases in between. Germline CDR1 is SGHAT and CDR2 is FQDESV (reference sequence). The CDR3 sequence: CASSLAPGDSSYEQYF. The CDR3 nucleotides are TGTGCCAGCAGCTTAGCGCCGGGGGATAGCTCCTACGAGCAGTACTTC.

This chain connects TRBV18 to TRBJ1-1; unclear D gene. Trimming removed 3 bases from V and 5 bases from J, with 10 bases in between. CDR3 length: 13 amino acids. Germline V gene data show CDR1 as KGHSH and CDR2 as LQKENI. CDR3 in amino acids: CASSPEKWTEAFF. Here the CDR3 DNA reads TGTGCCAGCTCACCCGAAAAGTGGACTGAAGCTTTCTTT.

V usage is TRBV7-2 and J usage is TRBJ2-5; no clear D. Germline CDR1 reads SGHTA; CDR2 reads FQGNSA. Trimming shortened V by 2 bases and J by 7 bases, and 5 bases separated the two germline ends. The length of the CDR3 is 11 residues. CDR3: CASSLSVTQYF. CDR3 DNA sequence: TGTGCCAGCAGCTTAAGTGTGACCCAGTACTTC.

CDR3 sequence: CATTRTQNTGELFF. DNA for the CDR3: TGTGCCACCACCCGGACACAGAACACCGGGGAGCTGTTTTTT. This rearrangement joins TRBV27 to TRBJ2-2; D might be TRBD1 (5 bases). Germline lookup yields CDR1 MNHEY and CDR2 SMNVEV (reference sequence). V dropped 10 bases and J dropped 1 base, with 13 bases sitting between them. There are 14 residues in the CDR3.